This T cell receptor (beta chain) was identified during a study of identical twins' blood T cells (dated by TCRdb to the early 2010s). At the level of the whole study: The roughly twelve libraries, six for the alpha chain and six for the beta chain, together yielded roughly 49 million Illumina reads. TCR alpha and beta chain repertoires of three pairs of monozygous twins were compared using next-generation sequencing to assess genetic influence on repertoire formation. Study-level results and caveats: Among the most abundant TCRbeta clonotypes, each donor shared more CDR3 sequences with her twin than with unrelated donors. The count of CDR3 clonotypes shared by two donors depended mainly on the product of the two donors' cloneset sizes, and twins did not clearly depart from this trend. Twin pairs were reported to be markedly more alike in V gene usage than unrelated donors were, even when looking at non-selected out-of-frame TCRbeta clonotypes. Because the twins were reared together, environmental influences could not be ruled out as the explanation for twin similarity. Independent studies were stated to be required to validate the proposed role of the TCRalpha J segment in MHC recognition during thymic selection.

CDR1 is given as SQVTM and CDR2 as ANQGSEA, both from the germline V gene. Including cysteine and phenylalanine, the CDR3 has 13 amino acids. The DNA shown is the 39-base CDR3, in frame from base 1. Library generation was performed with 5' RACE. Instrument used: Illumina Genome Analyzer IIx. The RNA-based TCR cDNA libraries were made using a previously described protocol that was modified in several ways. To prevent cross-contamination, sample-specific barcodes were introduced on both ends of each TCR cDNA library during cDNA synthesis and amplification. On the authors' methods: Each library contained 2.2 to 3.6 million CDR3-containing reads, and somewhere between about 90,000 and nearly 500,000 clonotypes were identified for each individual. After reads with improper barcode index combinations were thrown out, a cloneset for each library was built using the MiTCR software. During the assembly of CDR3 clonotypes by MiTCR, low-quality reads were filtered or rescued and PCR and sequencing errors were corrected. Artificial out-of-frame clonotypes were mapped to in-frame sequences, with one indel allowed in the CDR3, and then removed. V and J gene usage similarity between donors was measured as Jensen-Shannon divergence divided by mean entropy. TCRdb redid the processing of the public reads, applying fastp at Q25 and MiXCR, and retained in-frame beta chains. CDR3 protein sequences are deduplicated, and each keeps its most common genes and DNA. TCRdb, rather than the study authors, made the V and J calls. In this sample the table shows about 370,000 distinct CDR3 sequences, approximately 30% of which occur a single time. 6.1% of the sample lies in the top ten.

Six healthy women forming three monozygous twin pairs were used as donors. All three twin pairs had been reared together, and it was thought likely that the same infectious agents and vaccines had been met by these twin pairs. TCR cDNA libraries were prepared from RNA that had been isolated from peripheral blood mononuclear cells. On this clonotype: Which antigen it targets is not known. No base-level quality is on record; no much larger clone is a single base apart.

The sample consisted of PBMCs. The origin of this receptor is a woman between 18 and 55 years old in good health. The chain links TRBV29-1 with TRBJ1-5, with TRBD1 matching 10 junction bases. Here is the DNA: TGCAGGGAAATGACAGGGGGCGATCAGCCCCAGCATTTT. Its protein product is CREMTGGDQPQHF. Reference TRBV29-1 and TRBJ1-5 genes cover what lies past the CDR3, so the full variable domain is SAVISQKPSRDICQRGTSLTIQCQVDSQVTMMFWYRQQPGQSLTLIATANQGSEATYESGFVIDKFPISRPNLTFSTLTVSNMSPEDSSIYLCREMTGGDQPQHFGDGTRLSIL.